This T cell receptor (beta chain) appears in the sequencing data of a study of OX40 agonist ivuxolimab in advanced cancers. For context, the study as a whole: Ivuxolimab was a fully human IgG2 agonistic monoclonal antibody targeting the costimulatory receptor OX40 (CD134). Intravenous ivuxolimab was administered to patients every 2 weeks at six dose levels: 0.01, 0.1, 0.3, 1.5, 3 and 10 mg/kg. Of the 50 to 55 dose-escalation patients, hepatocellular carcinoma was present in 19, melanoma in around 15, renal cell carcinoma in 9 and head and neck cancer in 9. The dose-escalation cohort was about 83% male with a mean age of 60 years, ranging from roughly 20 to 80. Patients were allowed to have had prior anti-PD-1, anti-PD-L1 or anti-CTLA-4 therapy, and around two fifths of the dose-escalation patients had been treated with checkpoint inhibitors. Partial responses were achieved by three dose-escalation patients, of whom one had hepatocellular carcinoma and two had cutaneous melanoma. The point of sequencing TCRbeta in the periphery was to test whether ivuxolimab changed TCR sequence diversity and drove clonal T-cell expansion. The paper describes the monotherapy dose-escalation part (N of about 55 patients) of the phase I trial of ivuxolimab. Paper-wide results and their limitations: Low levels of normalized T-cell clonal expansion were also seen in some patients who did not respond. At doses from 0.1 to 3.0 mg/kg, clonal expansion was seen in both CD4+ and CD8+ blood T cells between baseline and week 6. In partial responders in the 0.1-3.0 mg/kg groups, normalized peripheral clonal expansion was found to be among the lowest, especially among CD8+ T cells. After ivuxolimab, more expanded clones were found on average in CD8+ T cells than in CD4+ T cells. Antigen specificity was not determined for the clonally expanded peripheral T cells.

Genomic DNA was extracted from sorted cells for sequencing of the TCRbeta CDR3 region. TCRbeta CDR3 regions were sequenced using the immunoSEQ Assay. Here the immuneACCESS table is served through TCRdb, limited to in-frame sequences with V and J called. Missing clones are a known gap in these copies; in checked studies unresolved V genes cover under half, and the rest lacks a known reason. The sample table holds tens of thousands of clones, of which roughly 90% were seen once. In total, the top ten clones hold 2% to 3% of the sample. About this clone: It lacks a known antigen. No quality values exist for individual bases; no much larger clone is one base distant.

Patients with autoimmune disease history or receiving systemic immunosuppression were excluded from the trial. Peripheral blood for TCR sequencing was drawn from every dose cohort at baseline, at cycle 4 day 1 and at cycle 7 day 1. Samples were obtained from an open-label, multicenter, first-in-human phase I dose-escalation trial of ivuxolimab. The trial enrolled adults with locally advanced or metastatic head and neck squamous cell, hepatocellular, melanoma or renal cell carcinoma. Before TCR sequencing, CD4+ T cells and CD8+ T cells from peripheral blood were sorted into separate populations. This clonotype originated in an adult with an advanced solid tumor such as melanoma, head and neck, liver or kidney cancer. The source material was CD4+ or CD8+ T cells sorted from blood, sampled in a trial of the OX40 agonist ivuxolimab.

The sequenced DNA: TGTGCCAGCAGCCCGGAAGGACAGTACAATCAGCCCCAGCATTTT. Translated, it gives CASSPEGQYNQPQHF. The sequence joins TRBV9 to TRBJ1-5; tentative D gene TRBD1, with 6 bases matching. V loses 4 bases, J loses 3 bases, and the germline ends lie 14 bases apart. CDR1 is given as SGDLS and CDR2 as YYNGEE, both from the germline V gene. There are 15 amino acids in the CDR3, from cysteine to phenylalanine inclusive. The read is trimmed to its CDR3 DNA, 45 bases read in frame from base 1.